This T cell receptor (beta chain) is drawn from a study of blood T cell repertoires in COVID-19. Study-level background: Acute-phase and convalescent COVID-19 samples originated in the United States, Italy and Spain. T cells, B-cell-depleted T cells, or PBMCs supplied cDNA or gDNA.

Germline V CDR1 and CDR2: DFQATT, SNEGSKA (reference sequence). This CDR3 contains 11 residues. V dropped 4 bases and J dropped 11 bases, with 12 bases sitting between them. Per the original data handling: Using reference gene primer amplification, nucleated cell counts were estimated. Repertoires were generated with immunoSEQ multiplex PCR, while TCRdb's copy carries only in-frame clones and drops some. V and J calls and clone size are given by that table; D and trimming were obtained from the DNA. The profile covers roughly 72,000 clones, with less than 85% appearing a single time and roughly 5.9% taken by the ten largest.

The sequenced material came from peripheral blood. The gene calls are TRBV20-1 and TRBJ2-1; D is perhaps TRBD2 (5 bases). The source of this sequence is a woman over 75 with active or convalescent COVID-19. CDR3 nucleotide sequence: TGCAGTGCTACCCAACTAGAGAAGCAGTTCTTC. The encoded protein is CSATQLEKQFF.